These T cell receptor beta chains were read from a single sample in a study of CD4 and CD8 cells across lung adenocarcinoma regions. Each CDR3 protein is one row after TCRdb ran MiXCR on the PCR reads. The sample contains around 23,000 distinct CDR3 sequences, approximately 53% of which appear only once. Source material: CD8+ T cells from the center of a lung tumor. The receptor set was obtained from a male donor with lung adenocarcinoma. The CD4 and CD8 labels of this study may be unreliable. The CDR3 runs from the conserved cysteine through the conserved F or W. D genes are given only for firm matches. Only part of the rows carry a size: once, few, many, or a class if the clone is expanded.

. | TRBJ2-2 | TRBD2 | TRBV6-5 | TGTGCCAGCAGTTACTCGAAGCTAGCGGGGGGGAACACCGGGGAGCAGTTTTTT | CASSYSKLAGGNTGEQFF
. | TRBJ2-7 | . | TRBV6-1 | TGTGCCAGGGGGCTACGGGACACAGATATGCAGTACTTC | CARGLRDTDMQYF
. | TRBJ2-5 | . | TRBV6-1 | TGTGCCAGCGGGGGGGCTGGTAGCCGTAGCAAAGATACCCAGTACTTC | CASGGAGSRSKDTQYF
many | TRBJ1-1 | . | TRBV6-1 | TGTGCCAGCAGTGAAGGGACAGTGACTGAAGCTTTCTTT | CASSEGTVTEAFF
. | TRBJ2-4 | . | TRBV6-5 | TGTGCCAGCAGTTACTCGGGGGTGGTCGGCAAAGATATTCAGTACTTC | CASSYSGVVGKDIQYF
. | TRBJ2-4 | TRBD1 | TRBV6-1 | TGTGCCAGCAGTGAAGCCGGGGCAGGGGGCCAAAATACTCAGTACTTT | CASSEAGAGGQNTQYF
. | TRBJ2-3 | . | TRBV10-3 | TGTGCCATCAGGGACATGAGAGCGAAAGATATGCAGTATTTT | CAIRDMRAKDMQYF
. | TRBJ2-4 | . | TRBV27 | TGTGCCAGCAGTGGTCAGGCGGCCAAAAACATTCAGTACTTC | CASSGQAAKNIQYF
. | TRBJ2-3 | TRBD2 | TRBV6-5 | TGTGCCAGCAGATTAGCGGGAGTCGAAGAGACGCAGTACTTT | CASRLAGVEETQYF
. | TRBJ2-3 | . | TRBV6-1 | TGTGCCCGCGAAGCCAAAAACACGCAGTATTTT | CAREAKNTQYF
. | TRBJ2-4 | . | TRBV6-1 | TGTGCCAGCAACACGGGGCTGGGGGCCAGAGATACTCAGTACTTT | CASNTGLGARDTQYF
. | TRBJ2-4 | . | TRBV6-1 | TGTGGCAGCAGTGAGGGGCTGTGCGCCAAAGACACGCAGTACTTC | CGSSEGLCAKDTQYF
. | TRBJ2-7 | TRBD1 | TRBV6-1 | TGTGCCAGCAGGGGCTTAGGGGGCAGTGACAAAGATACGCAGTACTTC | CASRGLGGSDKDTQYF
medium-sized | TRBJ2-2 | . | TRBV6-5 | TGTGCCAGCAGTTTGGGCACCGGGGAGCTGTTTTTT | CASSLGTGELFF
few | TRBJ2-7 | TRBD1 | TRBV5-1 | TGCGCCAGCAGCTTAACTTCGGGACAGCCCTACGAGCAGTACTTC | CASSLTSGQPYEQYF
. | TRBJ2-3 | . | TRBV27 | TGTGCCAGCAGTTTAACCCGGACGGGAATGGGGGGCACAAACACTCAGTATTTT | CASSLTRTGMGGTNTQYF
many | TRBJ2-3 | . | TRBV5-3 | TGTGCCAGAGGGACCGCGGTTAGACGCACAGATACGCAGTATTTT | CARGTAVRRTDTQYF
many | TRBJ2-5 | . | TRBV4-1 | TGCGCCAGCAGCCCCGGGACCCAAGAGACCCAGTACTTC | CASSPGTQETQYF
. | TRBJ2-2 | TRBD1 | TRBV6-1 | TGTGCCAGCAGTGAAACCCGGACAGGGGGTGCCGGGGAGCTGTTTTTT | CASSETRTGGAGELFF
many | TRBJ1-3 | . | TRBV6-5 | TGTGCCAGCAGTTACTCGAGCCTAAACACCATATATTTT | CASSYSSLNTIYF
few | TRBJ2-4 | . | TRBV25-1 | TGTGCCAGCAGCGGAGGGGGACGAAAAAACATTCAGTACTTC | CASSGGGRKNIQYF
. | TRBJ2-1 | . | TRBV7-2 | TGTGCCAGCAGCTTCCCCGCCCCGGAGCAGTTCTTC | CASSFPAPEQFF
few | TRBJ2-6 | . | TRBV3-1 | TGTGCCAGCAGCCAAGATGGGGGCAGGCCCTCTGGGGCCAACGTCCTGACTTTC | CASSQDGGRPSGANVLTF
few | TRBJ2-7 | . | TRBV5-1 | TGCGCCAGCAGCCGCGAGACCTTCGGGGAGCAGTACTTC | CASSRETFGEQYF
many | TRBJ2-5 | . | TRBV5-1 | TGCGCCAGCAGGAACGGGATCCAAGAGACCCAGTACTTC | CASRNGIQETQYF
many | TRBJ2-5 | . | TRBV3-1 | TGTGCCAGCAGCCAGTCCGTCCAAGAGACCCAGTACTTC | CASSQSVQETQYF